This TCR beta chain was found in a study of metastatic and nonmetastatic thyroid tumors. Findings of the study overall: Compared with benign nodules, malignant thyroid tumors were reported to have significantly higher TCR beta diversity in both blood and tumor.

The CDR3 is made up of 13 amino acids. Germline trimming cut 6 bases from V and 6 bases from J; bases unmatched to any gene: 4. Germline CDR1 reads KGHDR; CDR2 reads SFDVKD. TCRdb re-called the PCR reads with MiXCR. Altogether about 30,000 clones are present, just under 25% being singletons, with the ten largest covering about 10%. Nobody among the patients had been given any treatment before thyroid surgery. This clone was counted many times. Its target is not known. The sample comprised blood. This chain joins TRBV24-1 and TRBJ2-1; 7 bases line up with TRBD2. This clonotype was sampled from a female donor with papillary thyroid cancer or a benign thyroid nodule (not recorded which). Some clones in this sample may be carry-over from other donors' samples. Written as DNA, the CDR3 is TGTGCCACCAGTCGGGCTAGCGGCAATGAGCAGTTCTTC. Translated, it gives CATSRASGNEQFF.